Following are 23 T cell receptor beta chains from one sample sequenced in a study of T cell responses to AZD1222 COVID-19 vaccine. Sequenced by immunoSEQ multiplex PCR; TCRdb stores in-frame clones only, minus some. The table records more than 25,000 clones, around 90% of them present only once. The sample consisted of peripheral blood, taken on day 0 of AZD1222 vaccination. These receptors were obtained from an adult in good health.

The sample holds a few counts of this clone. This chain connects TRBV4-2 to TRBJ1-1; no reliable D call. V lost 3 bases to trimming and J lost 3 bases, with 11 bases between them. The CDR3 extends over 14 amino acids. Germline V gene data show CDR1 as LGHNA and CDR2 as YNFKEQ. The CDR3 loop is CASSQTRVDTEAFF. The CDR3 DNA reads as TGTGCCAGCAGCCAGACAAGGGTGGACACTGAAGCTTTCTTT.

The gene calls are TRBV6-2 or TRBV6-3 and TRBJ2-4; D might be TRBD1 or TRBD2, each matching 5 bases. The CDR3 spans 15 residues. Germline CDR1 MNHEY, CDR2 SVGEGT. The V gene lost 6 bases and the J gene lost 3 bases, with 15 bases spanning the gap. CDR3 protein: CASSLAEGIKNIQYF. The CDR3 DNA reads as TGTGCCAGCAGCCTGGCCGAGGGGATCAAAAACATTCAGTACTTC.

The chain combines TRBV10-3 with TRBJ2-1, with D possibly being TRBD1 (6 bases). The CDR3 has 12 residues. The V end lost 8 bases, the J end lost 6 bases, and 11 bases lay between the germline ends. CDR1 and CDR2 (germline): ENHRY, SYGVKD. The DNA of the CDR3 is TGTGCCATCCCGACAGGAGGCAATGAGCAGTTCTTC. It codes for CAIPTGGNEQFF.

The chain recombines TRBV3-1 (or the pseudogene TRBV3-2) with TRBJ1-5; perhaps TRBD1 as D (5 bases). The CDR3 totals 17 residues. V gave up 1 base and J gave up 3 bases, with 16 bases separating them. Germline V CDR1 and CDR2: LGHDT, YNNKEL (reference sequence). The CDR3 nucleotides are TGTGCCAGCAGCCAAGGTCCTGGACGGGGCCTCAATCAGCCCCAGCATTTT. Protein: CASSQGPGRGLNQPQHF.

The chain has TRBV12-5 and TRBJ2-5, with D perhaps TRBD1 or TRBD2 (5 bases each). Germline loops: CDR1 LGHNT, CDR2 FRNRAP. The germline V and J ends were trimmed by 3 bases and 4 bases, with 21 bases remaining between them. The CDR3 contains 17 residues. The CDR3 bases are TGTGCTAGTGGTTTCACGCTTCAGGGACGGGCCCTAGAGACCCAGTACTTC. Protein sequence: CASGFTLQGRALETQYF.

The chain recombines TRBV10-1 with TRBJ2-6; D gene uncertain. This CDR3 comprises 13 residues. Germline V lookup: CDR1 WNHNN, CDR2 SYGVQD (reference sequence). V was clipped by 3 bases and J by 2 bases, with 2 bases between them. The CDR3 sequence is CASSEPGANVLTF. The CDR3 nucleotides read TGCGCCAGCAGTGAACCTGGGGCCAACGTCCTGACTTTC.

CDR3 nucleotide sequence: TGCGCCAGCAGCTTGACCGGACTAGCGGGAGGAGAGCAGTTCTTC. It codes for CASSLTGLAGGEQFF. The chain has TRBV5-1 and TRBJ2-1, with 14 bases that match TRBD2. This CDR3 contains 15 residues. Germline CDR1 and CDR2: SGHRS and YFSETQ. J gave up 10 bases and V 1 base, and 4 bases lay outside the gene matches.

The chain has TRBV6-1 and TRBJ2-7; D is uncertain. V was trimmed by 3 bases and J by 3 bases, leaving 6 bases between them. Per germline, CDR1 MNHNS and CDR2 SASEGT. The CDR3 spans 12 residues. The CDR3 here is CASSDRDYEQYF. The CDR3 DNA reads TGTGCCAGCAGTGATAGGGACTACGAGCAGTACTTC.

This sequence joins TRBV10-2 and TRBJ1-5; TRBD1 agrees at 7 bases. V trimming: 3 bases; J trimming: 0 bases; junction bases outside the gene matches: 5. This CDR3 is 16 amino acids long. The germline gives CDR1 WSHSY, CDR2 SAAADI. For the CDR3, the DNA is TGCGCCAGCAGTGAAAAACAGGGGTATAGCAATCAGCCCCAGCATTTT. Amino acids: CASSEKQGYSNQPQHF.

V usage is TRBV18 and J usage is TRBJ1-3, with TRBD1 identical over 8 bases. The V gene's germline CDR1 is KGHSH and CDR2 LQKENI. The CDR3 contains 16 residues. Trimming took 3 bases from V and 2 from J; bases not matched to a gene: 6. For the CDR3, the DNA is TGTGCCAGCTCACCGCTAACAGGGGGACCTGGAAACACCATATATTTT. Translation: CASSPLTGGPGNTIYF.

The rearrangement links TRBV5-1 to TRBJ2-2; 7 nucleotides align to TRBD2. Looked up from germline, CDR1 is SGHRS and CDR2 is YFSETQ. V was pared by 2 bases and J by 3 bases, with 1 base of the junction left unmatched. There are 14 residues in the CDR3. This chain's CDR3 is CASSLSGDTGELFF. CDR3 sequence (DNA): TGCGCCAGCAGCTTAAGCGGGGACACCGGGGAGCTGTTTTTT.

The chain joins TRBV9 to TRBJ2-2; the match to TRBD1 covers 10 bases. The CDR3 sequence is 17 residues long. Trimming at V came to 4 bases and at J to 4 bases, leaving 10 bases not matched to a gene. The germline V gene encodes CDR1 SGDLS and CDR2 YYNGEE. The CDR3 is CASSTKTGGISTGELFF. In DNA form, the CDR3 reads TGTGCCAGCAGCACCAAGACAGGGGGCATAAGCACCGGGGAGCTGTTTTTT.

This clone was seen a few times. The V call is TRBV19, the J call TRBJ1-1; D unresolved. V dropped 3 bases and J dropped 2 bases, with 10 bases sitting between them. This CDR3 is built from 14 residues. Germline CDR1 and CDR2: LNHDA and SQIVND (reference sequence). CDR3 sequence reads: CASSMTPPNTEAFF. The CDR3 region has the DNA TGTGCCAGTAGTATGACCCCCCCTAACACTGAAGCTTTCTTT.

The CDR3 bases are TGTGCTAGTGGTTTACCCAAGGGCTGGTACGGCCACAATGAGCAGTTCTTC. Its translation: CASGLPKGWYGHNEQFF. This sequence joins TRBV12-5 and TRBJ2-1; D not resolved. The V gene's germline CDR1 is LGHNT and CDR2 FRNRAP. V shed 3 bases and J shed 5 bases, with 20 bases lying between them. This CDR3 has 17 amino acids.

J is TRBJ1-2 and V is TRBV24-1; 9 bases are shared with TRBD1. J gave up 6 bases and V 4 bases, and 11 bases lay outside the gene matches. This CDR3 has 16 amino acids. CDR1 KGHDR and CDR2 SFDVKD come from the germline V gene. The CDR3, as DNA: TGTGCCACCAGTGACCCGGCTGGACAGGGGTGGAATGGCTACACCTTC. Translation gives CATSDPAGQGWNGYTF.

The chain uses TRBV27 and TRBJ2-7; possibly TRBD1 or TRBD2 for D (5 bases each). The CDR3 consists of 16 residues. Germline V lookup: CDR1 MNHEY, CDR2 SMNVEV (reference sequence). V was shortened by 1 base and J by 2 bases, with 15 bases between the two germline ends. CDR3 protein: CASSLFGGRTTYEQYF. Here the CDR3 DNA reads TGTGCCAGCAGTTTATTTGGGGGACGGACCACCTACGAGCAGTACTTC.

V gene TRBV7-8 combines with J gene TRBJ2-1; 10 nucleotides align to TRBD2. The CDR3 has 18 residues. CDR1 is SGHVS and CDR2 is FQNEAQ in the germline V gene. With V trimmed by 5 bases and J by 1 base, 11 bases remained unmatched. The CDR3 bases are TGTGCCAGCAGCCTAGTGGCTAGCGGGAGAATTTCCTACAATGAGCAGTTCTTC. Protein: CASSLVASGRISYNEQFF.

The J gene is TRBJ1-1, the V gene TRBV6-2 or TRBV6-3; the D is unclear. Between the trimmed V and J ends, which lost 2 bases and 11 bases, there was a span of 15 bases. The CDR3 sequence is 13 residues long. CDR1 and CDR2 (germline): MNHEY, SVGEGT. The CDR3 here is CASSYDSSRRAFF. The CDR3 nucleotides are TGTGCCAGCAGTTACGACTCCAGCCGCCGGGCTTTCTTT.

This CDR3 reads CASSPSAVKLFF. DNA of the CDR3: TGTGCCAGCAGCCCCTCCGCGGTAAAACTGTTTTTT. The rearrangement joins TRBV12-3 or TRBV12-4 to TRBJ1-4; D call uncertain. The CDR3 length is 12 residues. V was trimmed by 6 bases and J by 10 bases, leaving 12 bases between them.

V gene TRBV10-3 combines with J gene TRBJ1-5, with D hard to call. The germline V gene encodes CDR1 ENHRY and CDR2 SYGVKD. This CDR3 comprises 13 residues. The V and J ends lost 8 bases and 4 bases respectively, with 12 bases between them. The CDR3 loop is CAIGLGENQPQHF. The CDR3 nucleotides are TGTGCCATCGGGCTCGGGGAAAATCAGCCCCAGCATTTT.

The J gene is TRBJ2-7, the V gene TRBV19; tentatively, D is TRBD2 (5 bases). Germline V gives CDR1 LNHDA, CDR2 SQIVND (reference sequence). The CDR3 is 15 residues long. Trimming removed 3 bases from V and 2 bases from J, with 14 bases in between. For the CDR3, the DNA is TGTGCCAGTAGTATTCTTGGGTACGGGGCCTACGAGCAGTACTTC. Amino acids: CASSILGYGAYEQYF.

The chain uses TRBV7-7 and TRBJ2-2; 7 bases match TRBD2. CDR3 length: 14 residues. In germline, CDR1 is SSHAT, CDR2 FNYEAQ (reference sequence). The J segment lost 6 bases and the V segment lost 5 bases, leaving 6 bases of the junction unmatched. The CDR3 region is CASSQRTSSGELFF. DNA for the CDR3: TGTGCCAGCAGCCAAAGGACTAGTTCCGGGGAGCTGTTTTTT. Full variable domain (missing parts from reference TRBV7-7 and TRBJ2-2): GAGVSQSPRYKVTKRGQDVTLRCDPISSHATLYWYQQALGQGPEFLTYFNYEAQPDKSGLPSDRFSAERPEGSISTLTIQRTEQRDSAMYRCASSQRTSSGELFFGEGSRLTVL.

The chain employs TRBV5-1 and TRBJ2-1, with D perhaps TRBD1 or TRBD2 (5 bases each). The CDR3 has 14 residues. Trimming cost V 6 bases and J 4 bases, with 14 bases left between them. Germline CDR1 SGHRS, CDR2 YFSETQ. The CDR3 region has the DNA TGCGCCAGCAACTGGGGCGGGCTATACAATGAGCAGTTCTTC. This encodes CASNWGGLYNEQFF.